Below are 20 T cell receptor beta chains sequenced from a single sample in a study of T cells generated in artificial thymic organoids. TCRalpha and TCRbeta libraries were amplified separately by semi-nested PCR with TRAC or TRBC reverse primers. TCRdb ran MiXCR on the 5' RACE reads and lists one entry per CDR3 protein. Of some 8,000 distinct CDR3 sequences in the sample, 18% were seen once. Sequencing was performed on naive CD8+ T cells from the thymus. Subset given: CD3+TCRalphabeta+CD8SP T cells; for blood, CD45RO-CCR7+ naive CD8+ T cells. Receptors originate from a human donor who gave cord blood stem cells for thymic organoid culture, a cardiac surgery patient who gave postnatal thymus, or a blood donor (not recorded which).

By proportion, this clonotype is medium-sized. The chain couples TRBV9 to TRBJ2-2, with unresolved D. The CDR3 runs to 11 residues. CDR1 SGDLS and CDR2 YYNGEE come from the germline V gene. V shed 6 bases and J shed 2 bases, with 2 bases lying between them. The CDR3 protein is CASKNTGELFF. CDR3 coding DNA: TGTGCCAGCAAAAACACCGGGGAGCTGTTTTTT.

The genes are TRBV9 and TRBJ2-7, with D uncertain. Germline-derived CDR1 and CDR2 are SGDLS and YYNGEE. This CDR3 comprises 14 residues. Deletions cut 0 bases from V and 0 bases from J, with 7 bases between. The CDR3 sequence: CASSVVPSSYEQYF. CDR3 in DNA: TGTGCCAGCAGCGTAGTACCCAGCTCCTACGAGCAGTACTTC.

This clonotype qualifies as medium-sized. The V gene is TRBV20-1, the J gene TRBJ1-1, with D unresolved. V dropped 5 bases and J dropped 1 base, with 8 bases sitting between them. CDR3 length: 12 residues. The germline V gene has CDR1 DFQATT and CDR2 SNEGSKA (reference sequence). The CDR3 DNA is TGCAGTGCTCCACAAGAGAACACTGAAGCTTTCTTT. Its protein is CSAPQENTEAFF.

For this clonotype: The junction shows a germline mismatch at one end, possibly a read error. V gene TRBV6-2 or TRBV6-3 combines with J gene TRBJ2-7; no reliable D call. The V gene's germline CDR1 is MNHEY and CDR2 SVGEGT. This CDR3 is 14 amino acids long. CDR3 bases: TGTGCCGGCAGTTACATGCGGAAACCCCACGAGCAGTACTTC. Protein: CAGSYMRKPHEQYF.

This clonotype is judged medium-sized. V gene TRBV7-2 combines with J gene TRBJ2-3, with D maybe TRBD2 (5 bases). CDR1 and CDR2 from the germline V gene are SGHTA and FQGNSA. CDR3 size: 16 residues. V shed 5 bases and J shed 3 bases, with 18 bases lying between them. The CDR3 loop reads CASSSRGLGGTDTQYF. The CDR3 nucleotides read TGTGCCAGCAGCAGTAGAGGGCTAGGAGGAACAGATACGCAGTATTTT.

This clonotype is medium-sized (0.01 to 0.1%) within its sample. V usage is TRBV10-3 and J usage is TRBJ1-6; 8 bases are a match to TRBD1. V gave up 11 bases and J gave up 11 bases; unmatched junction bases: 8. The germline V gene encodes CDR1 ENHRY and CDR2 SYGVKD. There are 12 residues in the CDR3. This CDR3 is CASTGVGAPLHF. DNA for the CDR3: TGTGCCTCGACAGGGGTTGGCGCACCCCTCCACTTT.

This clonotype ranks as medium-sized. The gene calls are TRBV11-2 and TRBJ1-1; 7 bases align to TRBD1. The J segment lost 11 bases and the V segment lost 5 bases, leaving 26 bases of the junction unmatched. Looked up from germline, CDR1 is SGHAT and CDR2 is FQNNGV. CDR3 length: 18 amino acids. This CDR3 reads CASSGYTPQGYPSNWAFF. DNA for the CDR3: TGTGCCAGCAGCGGATATACCCCACAGGGGTATCCCTCTAATTGGGCTTTCTTT. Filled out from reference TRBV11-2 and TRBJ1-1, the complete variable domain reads EAGVAQSPRYKIIEKRQSVAFWCNPISGHATLYWYQQILGQGPKLLIQFQNNGVVDDSQLPKDRFSAERLKGVDSTLKIQPAKLEDSAVYLCASSGYTPQGYPSNWAFFGQGTRLTVV.

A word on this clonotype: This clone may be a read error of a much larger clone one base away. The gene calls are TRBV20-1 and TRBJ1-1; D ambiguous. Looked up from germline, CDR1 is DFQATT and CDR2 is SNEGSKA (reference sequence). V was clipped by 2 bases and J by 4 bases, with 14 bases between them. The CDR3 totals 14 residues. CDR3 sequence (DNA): TGCAGTGCTAGATACATCCAGGCACGCACTGAAGCTTTCTTT. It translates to CSARYIQARTEAFF.

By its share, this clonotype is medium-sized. In DNA, the CDR3 is TGTGCCAGCAGCTTCCGGGGGCCGAGCTCCTACAATGAGCAGTTCTTC. Residues: CASSFRGPSSYNEQFF. V usage is TRBV7-3 and J usage is TRBJ2-1, with D possibly being TRBD1 or TRBD2 (6 bases each). Germline CDR1 reads SGHTA; CDR2 reads FQGTGA. CDR3 length: 16 residues. Between the trimmed V and J ends, which lost 3 bases and 0 bases, there was a span of 12 bases.

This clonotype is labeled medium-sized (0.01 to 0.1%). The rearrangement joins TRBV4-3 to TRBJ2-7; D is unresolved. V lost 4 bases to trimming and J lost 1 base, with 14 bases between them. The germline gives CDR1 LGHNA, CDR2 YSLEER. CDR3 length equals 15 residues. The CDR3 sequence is CASSLRWDISYEQYF. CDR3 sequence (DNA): TGCGCCAGCAGCCTCAGGTGGGATATATCCTACGAGCAGTACTTC.

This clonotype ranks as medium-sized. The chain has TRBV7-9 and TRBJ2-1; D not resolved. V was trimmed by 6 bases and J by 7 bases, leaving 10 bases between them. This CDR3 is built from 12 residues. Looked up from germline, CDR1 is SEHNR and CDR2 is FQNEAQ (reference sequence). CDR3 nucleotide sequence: TGTGCCAGCAGTCTCGGTATTAATGAGCAGTTCTTC. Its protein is CASSLGINEQFF.

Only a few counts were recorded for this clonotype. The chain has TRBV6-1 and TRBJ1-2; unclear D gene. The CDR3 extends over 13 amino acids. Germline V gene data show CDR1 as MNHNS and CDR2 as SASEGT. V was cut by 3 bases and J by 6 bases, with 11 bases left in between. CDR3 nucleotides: TGTGCCAGCAGTGAGTGGGGAGTACATGGCTACACCTTC. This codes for CASSEWGVHGYTF.

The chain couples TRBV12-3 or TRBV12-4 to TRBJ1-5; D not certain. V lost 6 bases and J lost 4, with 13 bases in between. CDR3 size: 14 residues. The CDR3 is CASSFFPGNQPQHF. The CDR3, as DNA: TGTGCCAGCAGCTTTTTTCCGGGGAATCAGCCCCAGCATTTT.

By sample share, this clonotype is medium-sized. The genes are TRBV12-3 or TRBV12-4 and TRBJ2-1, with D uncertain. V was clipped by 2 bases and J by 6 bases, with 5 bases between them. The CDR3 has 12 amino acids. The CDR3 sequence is CASSLYFNEQFF. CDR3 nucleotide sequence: TGTGCCAGCAGTTTATATTTCAATGAGCAGTTCTTC.

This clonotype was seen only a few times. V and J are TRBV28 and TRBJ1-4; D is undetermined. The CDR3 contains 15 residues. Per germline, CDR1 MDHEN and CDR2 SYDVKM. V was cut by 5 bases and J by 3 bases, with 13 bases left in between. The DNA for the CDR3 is TGTGCCAGCAGTCCAACGGGGTCCCCTAATGAAAAACTGTTTTTT. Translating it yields CASSPTGSPNEKLFF.

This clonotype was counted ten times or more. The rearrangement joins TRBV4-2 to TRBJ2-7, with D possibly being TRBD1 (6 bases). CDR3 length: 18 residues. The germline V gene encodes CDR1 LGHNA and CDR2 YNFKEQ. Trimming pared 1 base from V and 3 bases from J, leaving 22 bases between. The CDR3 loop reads CASSQGSGIGGVIYEQYF. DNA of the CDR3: TGTGCCAGCAGCCAAGGGTCGGGGATAGGGGGAGTTATCTACGAGCAGTACTTC.

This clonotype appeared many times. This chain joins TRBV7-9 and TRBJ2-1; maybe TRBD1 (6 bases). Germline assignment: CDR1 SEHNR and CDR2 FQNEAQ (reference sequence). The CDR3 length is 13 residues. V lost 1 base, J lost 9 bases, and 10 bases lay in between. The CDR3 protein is CASSLDRAGEQFF. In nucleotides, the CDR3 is TGTGCCAGCAGCTTAGACAGGGCGGGTGAGCAGTTCTTC.

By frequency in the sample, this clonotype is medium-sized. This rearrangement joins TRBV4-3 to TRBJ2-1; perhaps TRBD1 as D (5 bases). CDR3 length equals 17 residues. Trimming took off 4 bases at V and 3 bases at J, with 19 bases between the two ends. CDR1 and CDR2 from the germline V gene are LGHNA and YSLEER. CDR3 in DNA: TGCGCCAGCAGCCTACTAAAAGGGGCGATCGGCTACAATGAGCAGTTCTTC. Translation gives CASSLLKGAIGYNEQFF.

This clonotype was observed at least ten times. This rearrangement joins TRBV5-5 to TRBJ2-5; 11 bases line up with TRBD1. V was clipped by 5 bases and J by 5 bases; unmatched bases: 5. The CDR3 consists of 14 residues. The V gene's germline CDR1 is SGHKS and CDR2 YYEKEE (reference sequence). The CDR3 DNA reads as TGTGCCAGCAGGCGGACAGGGGGCAGGGAGACCCAGTACTTC. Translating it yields CASRRTGGRETQYF.

The CDR3 region has the DNA TGTGCCAGCAGAGGGGTTGCGGGGGGCCCGATCACAGATACGCAGTATTTT. It encodes CASRGVAGGPITDTQYF. The chain carries TRBV2 and TRBJ2-3, with 8 bases lining up with TRBD2. V was pared by 6 bases and J by 2 bases, with 13 bases of the junction left unmatched. Germline CDR1 and CDR2: SNHLY and FYNNEI. The length of the CDR3 is 17 residues.